Below are 6 T cell receptor beta chains sequenced from a single sample in a study of regulatory T cells in long-lasting Graves disease. Time point of the sample: newly diagnosed GD, antithyroid drugs for less than 3 months. Researchers made the TCR library from RNA that was extracted from PBMCs. According to the study, TCR beta libraries were built with iRepertoire HTBI primers and CDR3-region Arm-PCR. MiXCR, run by TCRdb on the multiplex PCR reads, gives a single entry per CDR3 protein. The sample carries about 440,000 distinct CDR3 sequences, around 17% recorded once. These data also formed part of another study, on T cells in Graves' hyperthyroidism and ophthalmopathy.

The sequencing used peripheral blood mononuclear cells (PBMCs), collected at new diagnosis, from a patient treated with antithyroid drugs. The origin of the receptors is a woman between 18 and 30 years old with Graves disease.

As to this clonotype: A much larger clonotype is one base distant, so this may be a read error. V gene TRBV2 combines with J gene TRBJ1-1; D gene ambiguous. V was trimmed by 3 bases and J by 10 bases, leaving 15 bases between them. Germline loops: CDR1 SNHLY, CDR2 FYNNEI. The CDR3 consists of 13 residues. CDR3 in amino acids: CASSDDLRARAFF. CDR3 bases: TGTGCCAGCAGTGATGACCTCCGGGCGCGAGCTTTCTTT.

The rearrangement links TRBV7-2 to TRBJ2-2; D gene uncertain. There are 16 residues in the CDR3. The germline gives CDR1 SGHTA, CDR2 FQGNSA. V was cut by 1 base and J by 1 base, with 10 bases left in between. CDR3 bases: TGTGCCAGCAGCTTAGGAGTCGGAAGGAACACCGGGGAGCTGTTTTTT. Encoded protein: CASSLGVGRNTGELFF.

V gene TRBV28 combines with J gene TRBJ2-3; 12 bases align to TRBD2. The J segment lost 4 bases and the V segment lost 8 bases, leaving 10 bases of the junction unmatched. Germline assignment: CDR1 MDHEN and CDR2 SYDVKM. The CDR3 is made up of 16 amino acids. CDR3 nucleotides: TGTGCCAGCTCACCACCCGGACTAGCGGGACCAGATACGCAGTATTTT. Translated, it gives CASSPPGLAGPDTQYF.

The chain couples TRBV6-1 to TRBJ1-1, with TRBD1 matching 7 bases. Trimming cost V 4 bases and J 3 bases; bases outside gene matches: 8. There are 15 residues in the CDR3. The V gene's germline CDR1 is MNHNS and CDR2 SASEGT. CDR3 sequence reads: CASSVEGARDTEAFF. CDR3 nucleotides: TGTGCCAGCAGTGTAGAGGGGGCGCGGGACACTGAAGCTTTCTTT.

This clonotype occurred many times. The CDR3 DNA sequence: TGCAGTGCTAGCCTGGGACCTGCCGACACTGAAGCTTTCTTT. Amino acid sequence: CSASLGPADTEAFF. The V call is TRBV20-1, the J call TRBJ1-1, with D possibly TRBD1 on 5 matching bases. CDR1 is DFQATT and CDR2 is SNEGSKA in the germline V gene (reference sequence). This CDR3 contains 14 residues. V was cut by 3 bases and J by 3 bases, with 14 bases left in between.

This clonotype was detected only a few times. The J gene is TRBJ2-2, the V gene TRBV28, with D possibly being TRBD2 (6 bases). Per the germline V gene, CDR1 is MDHEN and CDR2 is SYDVKM. CDR3 length: 16 residues. Trimming took 6 bases from V and 6 from J, leaving 20 bases between them. This CDR3 is CASRQREARRAGELFF. CDR3 sequence (DNA): TGTGCCAGCAGACAGAGGGAGGCCCGGAGGGCCGGGGAGCTGTTTTTT.